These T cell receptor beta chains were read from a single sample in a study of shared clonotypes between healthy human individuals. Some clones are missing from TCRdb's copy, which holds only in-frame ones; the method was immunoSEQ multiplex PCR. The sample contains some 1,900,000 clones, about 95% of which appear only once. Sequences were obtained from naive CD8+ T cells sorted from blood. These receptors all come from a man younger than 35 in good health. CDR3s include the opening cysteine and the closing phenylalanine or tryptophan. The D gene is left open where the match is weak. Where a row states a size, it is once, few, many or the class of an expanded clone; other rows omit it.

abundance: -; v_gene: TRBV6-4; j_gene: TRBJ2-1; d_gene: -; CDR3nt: TGTGCCAGCAGTGATGGGACCCGACACAATGAGCAGTTCTTC; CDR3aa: CASSDGTRHNEQFF
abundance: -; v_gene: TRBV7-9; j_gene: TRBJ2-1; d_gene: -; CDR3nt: TGTGCCAGCAGTCTCCAGCATGTTACCTACAATGAGCAGTTCTTC; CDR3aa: CASSLQHVTYNEQFF
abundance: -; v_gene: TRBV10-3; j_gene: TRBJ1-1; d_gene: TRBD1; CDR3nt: TGTGCCATCAGTGAGCCGGGACAGGGGATGAACACTGAAGCTTTCTTT; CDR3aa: CAISEPGQGMNTEAFF
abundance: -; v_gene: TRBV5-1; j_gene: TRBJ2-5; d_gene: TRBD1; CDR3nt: TGCGCCAGCAGCTTCCAGGGACAGGGAGAGACCCAGTACTTC; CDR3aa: CASSFQGQGETQYF
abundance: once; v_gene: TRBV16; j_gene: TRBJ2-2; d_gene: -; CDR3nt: TGTGCCAGCCAGACAGACGACACCGGGGAGCTGTTTTTT; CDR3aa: CASQTDDTGELFF
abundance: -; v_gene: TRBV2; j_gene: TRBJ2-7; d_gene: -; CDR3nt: TGTGCCAGCAGTACGGACCTCGAGCAGTACTTC; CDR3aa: CASSTDLEQYF
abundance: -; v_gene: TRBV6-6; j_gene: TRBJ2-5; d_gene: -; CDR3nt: TGTGCCAGCAGTTACTCGATAACAGTTATAGAGACCCAGTACTTC; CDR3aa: CASSYSITVIETQYF
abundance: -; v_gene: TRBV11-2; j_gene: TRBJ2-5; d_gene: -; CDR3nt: TGTGCCAGCAGCTTAGAACCCCAAGAGACCCAGTACTTC; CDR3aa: CASSLEPQETQYF
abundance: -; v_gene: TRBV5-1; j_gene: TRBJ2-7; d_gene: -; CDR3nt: TGCGCCAGCAGCTCGAAGGGCCAGGGCGCGTCCTACGAGCAGTACTTC; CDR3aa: CASSSKGQGASYEQYF
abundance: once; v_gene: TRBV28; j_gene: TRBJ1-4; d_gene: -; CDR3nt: TGTGCCAGCAGTTTAGTAGCTGAATGGAGAAAACTGTTTTTT; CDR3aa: CASSLVAEWRKLFF